This TCR beta chain came from a study of T cell responses to AZD1222 COVID-19 vaccine. About the research overall: Analysis merged second doses at about 4 or about 12 weeks. Findings and caveats of the study: Clonal diversity was possibly underestimated, and the donors were mostly white British, with more females. Reportedly, nearly half of unique spike TCRs recognized epitopes outside B.1.351/B.1.1.7 mutations.

Profiled with immunoSEQ multiplex PCR; TCRdb holds only in-frame clones, not every one. Of approximately 110,000 clones in the sample, approximately 92% were seen once. A remark on this clone: Its antigen is as yet unknown.

Trimming took 2 bases from V and 5 from J; bases not matched to a gene: 13. Germline V lookup: CDR1 GTSNPN, CDR2 SVGIG (reference sequence). CDR3 length equals 17 residues. The chain has TRBV30 and TRBJ2-2; 8 nucleotides align to TRBD2. This clonotype was obtained from an adult in good health. The sample consisted of peripheral blood, taken on day 0 of AZD1222 vaccination. The CDR3 coding sequence is TGTGCCTGGAGTCGCGAGGGGACGGGAGGGGGAACCGGGGAGCTGTTTTTT. It is translated as CAWSREGTGGGTGELFF. The whole variable domain, filled in from reference TRBV30 and TRBJ2-2, reads SQTIHQWPATLVQPVGSPLSLECTVEGTSNPNLYWYRQAAGRGLQLLFYSVGIGQISSEVPQNLSASRPQDRQFILSSKKLLLSDSGFYLCAWSREGTGGGTGELFFGEGSRLTVL.